These T cell receptor beta chains were read from a single sample in a study of PD-L1 blockade in urothelial cancer. The data were produced by immunoSEQ multiplex PCR, yet TCRdb's version contains in-frame clones alone and is incomplete. Seen here are over 65,000 clones, around 90% observed once, and the top ten hold approximately 4.5%. Sequenced material: PBMCs, taken around atezolizumab (anti-PD-L1) treatment. All receptors derive from a man in his 70s with urothelial cancer. The CDR3 runs from the conserved cysteine through the conserved F or W. The D gene is left open where the match is weak. A row's size may be missing; if present it is once, few, many or a size class.

TRBV5-1	TRBJ2-3	-	TRBD1	CASSSSGTGGFTDTQYF	TGCGCCAGCAGTTCTTCCGGGACAGGGGGTTTCACAGATACGCAGTATTTT
TRBV28	TRBJ1-2	-	-	CASSPYIYGYTF	TGTGCCAGCAGTCCGTACATCTATGGCTACACCTTC
TRBV15	TRBJ2-1	-	TRBD2	CATSIDAGGRAGWEQFF	TGTGCCACCAGCATTGACGCGGGGGGGAGGGCCGGTTGGGAGCAGTTCTTC
TRBV25-1	TRBJ2-1	-	TRBD2	CASSGISGRSYNEQFF	TGTGCCAGCAGTGGCATCAGCGGGAGGTCCTACAATGAGCAGTTCTTC
TRBV2	TRBJ1-3	-	TRBD1	CASSEADRAGNTIYF	TGTGCCAGCAGTGAAGCAGACAGGGCTGGAAACACCATATATTTT
TRBV14	TRBJ2-1	-	TRBD2	CASSASPGLAVSSYNEQFF	TGTGCCAGCAGTGCTTCTCCGGGACTAGCGGTCAGCTCCTACAATGAGCAGTTCTTC
TRBV28	TRBJ2-2	-	-	CASSFGGAFKAGELFF	TGTGCCAGCAGTTTTGGGGGGGCGTTTAAGGCCGGGGAGCTGTTTTTT
TRBV19	TRBJ1-1	-	-	CASRERTEAFF	TGTGCCAGTAGGGAGAGAACTGAAGCTTTCTTT
TRBV7-3	TRBJ2-1	-	-	CASSFSRSGNEQFF	TGTGCCAGCAGCTTTTCCCGCTCCGGGAATGAGCAGTTCTTC
TRBV5-1	TRBJ2-1	-	-	CASSLVGGNEQFF	TGCGCCAGCAGCTTGGTAGGAGGCAATGAGCAGTTCTTC
TRBV27	TRBJ2-1	once	-	CASSFPPRQFF	TGTGCCAGCAGTTTCCCCCCGCGACAGTTCTTC
TRBV5-6	TRBJ2-3	-	-	CASSPREHTQYF	TGTGCCAGCAGCCCCCGGGAACATACGCAGTATTTT
TRBV5-1	TRBJ2-5	-	TRBD2	CASSPIAGEETQYF	TGCGCCAGCAGCCCCATAGCGGGAGAGGAGACCCAGTACTTC
TRBV9	TRBJ2-7	-	TRBD2	CASSGGTGDRARLAAPYEQYF	TGTGCCAGCAGCGGGGGTACGGGGGACAGAGCTAGACTAGCGGCCCCCTACGAGCAGTACTTC